Each of the 32 T cell receptor beta chains below was sequenced from the same sample in a study of T cells in Graves' hyperthyroidism and ophthalmopathy. RNA transcripts were the template for amplifying TCR beta CDR3 regions. When the TCR CDR3 underwent first-round RT-PCR, the HTBI primer set was used. MiXCR was run by TCRdb on the multiplex PCR reads, yielding one entry per CDR3 protein. This repertoire shows roughly 500,000 distinct CDR3 sequences, under 60% found once; its top ten account for over 15%. Sequenced input: peripheral blood or thyroid tissue (not recorded which). The receptors originated from an adult woman with Graves' disease, either hyperthyroidism or ophthalmopathy (not recorded which).

The J gene is TRBJ1-4, the V gene TRBV29-1, with D tentatively TRBD1 (6 bases). Germline CDR1 is SQVTM and CDR2 is ANQGSEA. CDR3 size: 13 residues. With 8 bases removed from V and 5 bases from J, the gap between germline ends came to 15 bases. The CDR3 DNA follows: TGCAGCATCGCCAGGAGGGGGAATGAAAAACTGTTTTTT. As protein: CSIARRGNEKLFF.

In its sample, this clonotype was seen once. A much larger clonotype is one base distant, so this may be a read error. The conserved phenylalanine or tryptophan is not found at the CDR3 terminus, so this likely reflects a read error. This chain connects TRBV30 to TRBJ1-6; TRBD1 matches 7 bases. V dropped 5 bases and J dropped 9; count of bases not matched to a gene: 7. Germline V lookup: CDR1 GTSNPN, CDR2 SVGIG (reference sequence). The CDR3 length is 13 residues. The CDR3 coding sequence is TGTGCCTGGGACCGGACAGGTGGTTCACCCCTCCACTGT. Translated, it gives CAWDRTGGSPLHC.

The chain employs TRBV29-1 and TRBJ2-5, with 9 bases fitting TRBD1. CDR3 length: 15 residues. Germline V gene lookup returns CDR1 SQVTM and CDR2 ANQGSEA. The trim removed 3 bases at V and 2 bases at J, leaving 7 bases unmatched. In nucleotides, the CDR3 is TGCAGCGTTGAGGATCGACAGGGGGTGCAAGAGACCCAGTACTTC. Translated, it gives CSVEDRQGVQETQYF.

The CDR3 sequence is CASSYSGATDTQYF. The CDR3 DNA reads TGTGCCAGCAGTTACAGCGGGGCCACAGATACGCAGTATTTT. The chain has TRBV7-9 and TRBJ2-3; 7 nucleotides match TRBD2. CDR1 is SEHNR and CDR2 is FQNEAQ in the germline V gene (reference sequence). With V trimmed by 6 bases and J by 2 bases, 5 bases remained unmatched. The CDR3 runs to 14 residues.

This clonotype was detected only a few times. The chain uses TRBV7-9 and TRBJ2-7; a weak D match, TRBD2 (5 bases). The V end was cut by 1 base, the J end by 7 bases, with 11 bases between. The CDR3 loop spans 13 amino acids. CDR1 is SEHNR and CDR2 is FQNEAQ in the germline V gene (reference sequence). Here the CDR3 DNA reads TGTGCCAGCAGCTTAGTGGGAGTTGGGGAGCAGTACTTC. Protein product: CASSLVGVGEQYF.

Turning to this clonotype: Because the CDR3's place on the DNA is in doubt, the DNA is left out and the CDR3 is given as listed by TCRdb. The chain joins TRBV25-1 to TRBJ1-1. The germline V gene has CDR1 MGHDK and CDR2 SYGVNS. The CDR3 has 13 amino acids, counting both end residues. The CDR3 reads CACSARLNTEAFF.

This clonotype appeared many times. The V gene is TRBV5-5, the J gene TRBJ1-5; tentatively, D is TRBD1 (6 bases). Trimming pared 1 base from V and 6 bases from J, leaving 14 bases between. Per germline, CDR1 SGHKS and CDR2 YYEKEE (reference sequence). The CDR3 runs to 15 residues. The CDR3 is CASSLTAGAVQPQHF. CDR3 DNA sequence: TGTGCCAGCAGCTTGACGGCAGGGGCGGTTCAGCCCCAGCATTTT.

The chain links TRBV5-1 to TRBJ2-2; no clear D. The CDR3 covers 12 residues. Trimming stripped 4 bases from V and 8 bases from J, with 9 bases between. Germline V gene data show CDR1 as SGHRS and CDR2 as YFSETQ. The CDR3 loop reads CASSNTQGELFF. As DNA, the CDR3 is TGCGCCAGCAGCAATACGCAGGGGGAGCTGTTTTTT. The full variable domain, completed using reference TRBV5-1 and TRBJ2-2, is KAGVTQTPRYLIKTRGQQVTLSCSPISGHRSVSWYQQTPGQGLQFLFEYFSETQRNKGNFPGRFSGRQFSNSRSEMNVSTLELGDSALYLCASSNTQGELFFGEGSRLTVL.

V is TRBV9 and J is TRBJ1-2; 7 bases line up with TRBD1. Germline V gene sequence: CDR1 SGDLS, CDR2 YYNGEE. The V gene end was trimmed by 5 bases and the J gene end by 7 bases; junction bases not matched to a gene: 17. The CDR3 runs 16 residues. In DNA form, the CDR3 reads TGTGCCAGCAGTTTCCCAACCAACAGGGGAAGGGGTGGCTACACCTTC. Amino acid sequence: CASSFPTNRGRGGYTF.

This clonotype was recorded many times. For the CDR3, the DNA is TGCAGCGCCACCCCTGGGGGGGCTGGAAACACCATATATTTT. Its protein is CSATPGGAGNTIYF. The gene calls are TRBV29-1 and TRBJ1-3, with D perhaps TRBD1 (5 bases). The germline V gene has CDR1 SQVTM and CDR2 ANQGSEA. Trimming removed 7 bases from V and 2 bases from J, with 15 bases in between. The CDR3 totals 14 residues. Together with reference TRBV29-1 and TRBJ1-3, the CDR3 gives the full variable domain: SAVISQKPSRDICQRGTSLTIQCQVDSQVTMMFWYRQQPGQSLTLIATANQGSEATYESGFVIDKFPISRPNLTFSTLTVSNMSPEDSSIYLCSATPGGAGNTIYFGEGSWLTVV.

This clonotype has ten or more counts. The chain joins TRBV29-1 to TRBJ1-5, with 9 bases identical to TRBD1. This CDR3 is built from 13 residues. The trim removed 6 bases at V and 4 bases at J, leaving 4 bases unmatched. CDR1 and CDR2 from the germline V gene are SQVTM and ANQGSEA. The CDR3: CSVTTGGNQPQHF. The CDR3 region has the DNA TGCAGCGTGACGACAGGGGGAAATCAGCCCCAGCATTTT. The full variable domain, in which reference TRBV29-1 and TRBJ1-5 provide the parts outside the CDR3, is SAVISQKPSRDICQRGTSLTIQCQVDSQVTMMFWYRQQPGQSLTLIATANQGSEATYESGFVIDKFPISRPNLTFSTLTVSNMSPEDSSIYLCSVTTGGNQPQHFGDGTRLSIL.

Many counts were recorded for this clonotype. The genes are TRBV28 and TRBJ1-2; D remains unclear. Trimming stripped 4 bases from V and 3 bases from J, with 15 bases between. Per germline, CDR1 MDHEN and CDR2 SYDVKM. CDR3 length: 15 amino acids. The CDR3 region has the DNA TGTGCCAGCAGTTACCCCCTGGGAGACTACTATGGCTACACCTTC. The encoded protein is CASSYPLGDYYGYTF.

Ten or more counts support this clonotype. The chain combines TRBV27 with TRBJ1-6; TRBD1 agrees at 7 bases. V shed 3 bases and J 6 bases; nucleotides not matched to a gene: 2. CDR3 size: 14 residues. Germline CDR1 and CDR2: MNHEY and SMNVEV (reference sequence). The CDR3 loop is CASSFQGGNSPLHF. CDR3 nucleotide sequence: TGTGCCAGCAGTTTTCAGGGGGGTAATTCACCCCTCCACTTT.

There are a few counts of this clonotype. V gene TRBV5-1 combines with J gene TRBJ1-1; D uncertain. Germline CDR1 and CDR2: SGHRS and YFSETQ. The V and J ends lost 3 bases and 3 bases respectively, with 12 bases between them. The CDR3 has 14 amino acids. This chain's CDR3 is CASSSGLGDTEAFF. CDR3 bases: TGCGCCAGCAGCTCTGGACTAGGAGACACTGAAGCTTTCTTT.

This chain connects TRBV5-1 to TRBJ2-1, with D possibly being TRBD2 (6 bases). The V and J ends lost 4 bases and 7 bases respectively, with 15 bases between them. Germline CDR1 and CDR2: SGHRS and YFSETQ. CDR3 length: 14 amino acids. CDR3 sequence reads: CASSLEGNTNEQFF. In DNA form, the CDR3 reads TGCGCCAGCAGCCTGGAGGGAAACACAAATGAGCAGTTCTTC.

Many counts were recorded for this clonotype. V is TRBV29-1 and J is TRBJ2-7; possible D gene TRBD1, 5 bases. The germline V gene has CDR1 SQVTM and CDR2 ANQGSEA. This CDR3 has 12 amino acids. Trimming took 6 bases from V and 7 from J, leaving 16 bases between them. The CDR3 bases are TGCAGCGTGGAGACAGCGAGGTATGAGCAGTACTTC. Protein sequence: CSVETARYEQYF.

The rearrangement uses TRBV10-3 and TRBJ1-5; possible D gene TRBD1, 5 bases. V lost 6 bases, J lost 6 bases, and 15 bases lay in between. The CDR3 is made up of 14 amino acids. Germline assignment: CDR1 ENHRY and CDR2 SYGVKD. The chain's CDR3 is CAISVRGEGQPQHF. CDR3 DNA: TGTGCCATCAGCGTTCGAGGGGAGGGTCAGCCCCAGCATTTT.

The rearrangement uses TRBV7-9 and TRBJ1-4; the D gene is possibly TRBD1 (6 bases). Trimming pared 2 bases from V and 6 bases from J, leaving 13 bases between. The CDR3 is 15 residues long. In germline, CDR1 is SEHNR, CDR2 FQNEAQ (reference sequence). The CDR3 loop reads CASSLNRGPDEKLFF. CDR3 DNA sequence: TGTGCCAGCAGCTTAAACCGGGGGCCTGATGAAAAACTGTTTTTT.

This clonotype has ten or more counts. The genes are TRBV12-3 or TRBV12-4 and TRBJ1-1; D is uncertain. Trimming shortened V by 10 bases and J by 4 bases, and 16 bases separated the two germline ends. The CDR3 has 13 residues. CDR3 sequence: CATLGGRSTEAFF. In nucleotides, the CDR3 is TGTGCCACCCTCGGAGGGAGGTCCACTGAAGCTTTCTTT.

The genes are TRBV20-1 and TRBJ2-5; D remains ambiguous. The germline V gene has CDR1 DFQATT and CDR2 SNEGSKA (reference sequence). This CDR3 contains 8 residues. The V end was cut by 0 bases, the J end by 13 bases, with 3 bases between. The CDR3 sequence is CSAREGYF. CDR3 DNA: TGCAGTGCTAGAGAGGGGTACTTC.

This rearrangement joins TRBV18 to TRBJ2-7; 11 bases agree with TRBD1. The CDR3 length is 14 residues. Looked up from germline, CDR1 is KGHSH and CDR2 is LQKENI. The V gene end was trimmed by 0 bases and the J gene end by 10 bases; junction bases not matched to a gene: 5. The DNA for the CDR3 is TGTGCCAGCTCACCACCAAGGACAGGGGGCGATCAGTACTTC. Translated, it gives CASSPPRTGGDQYF.

On this clonotype: Because it lacks the conserved phenylalanine or tryptophan at the end, this CDR3 is likely a read error. The limits of the CDR3 on the DNA are not certain, so only TCRdb's listed CDR3 is given. This chain joins TRBV7-2 and TRBJ2-7. With termini counted, the CDR3 has 10 amino acids. Germline CDR1 and CDR2: SGHTA and FQGNSA. CDR3 in amino acids: CASSRMVADT.

The chain combines TRBV2 with TRBJ2-7, with 8 bases matching TRBD2. CDR3 length equals 15 residues. Germline CDR1 is SNHLY and CDR2 is FYNNEI. The V and J ends lost 6 bases and 0 bases, in that order; junction bases with no gene match: 7. The CDR3 loop is CASRPTSASSYEQYF. The DNA of the CDR3 is TGTGCCAGCAGACCGACTAGCGCCAGCTCCTACGAGCAGTACTTC.

This clonotype was picked up many times. The chain has TRBV6-6 and TRBJ2-2; a weak D match, TRBD2 (5 bases). Trimming took 10 bases from V and 5 from J, leaving 17 bases between them. The CDR3 spans 14 residues. CDR1 MNHNY and CDR2 SVGAGI come from the germline V gene (reference sequence). The CDR3 DNA sequence: TGTGCCACCTCAGAGGGTTTCGGTACCGGGGAGCTGTTTTTT. It translates to CATSEGFGTGELFF.

This clonotype was seen many times. The rearrangement uses TRBV11-2 and TRBJ1-1; D uncertain. The germline CDR1 and CDR2 sequences are SGHAT and FQNNGV. This CDR3 is 16 amino acids long. V was trimmed by 6 bases and J by 0 bases, leaving 17 bases between them. The CDR3 DNA sequence: TGTGCCAGCAGGTTCTTGACTTCCGCGATGAACACTGAAGCTTTCTTT. Its protein is CASRFLTSAMNTEAFF.

The chain links TRBV5-5 to TRBJ1-1; D is possibly TRBD1 (5 bases). Germline CDR1 is SGHKS and CDR2 is YYEKEE (reference sequence). This CDR3 has 12 amino acids. Trimming cost V 3 bases and J 10 bases, with 13 bases left between them. This CDR3 is CASSSAGAGAFF. The CDR3 DNA sequence: TGTGCCAGCAGCTCGGCTGGGGCTGGAGCTTTCTTT.

This clonotype has a handful of counts. The chain links TRBV7-9 to TRBJ2-1; 7 bases are shared with TRBD2. V trimming: 1 base; J trimming: 3 bases; junction bases outside the gene matches: 0. The CDR3 is made up of 14 amino acids. Per germline, CDR1 SEHNR and CDR2 FQNEAQ (reference sequence). The chain's CDR3 is CASSLGTSYNEQFF. The CDR3 bases are TGTGCCAGCAGCTTAGGGACTAGCTACAATGAGCAGTTCTTC. Together with reference TRBV7-9 and TRBJ2-1, the CDR3 gives the full variable domain: DTGVSQNPRHKITKRGQNVTFRCDPISEHNRLYWYRQTLGQGPEFLTYFQNEAQLEKSRLLSDRFSAERPKGSFSTLEIQRTEQGDSAMYLCASSLGTSYNEQFFGPGTRLTVL.

On this clonotype itself: A junction end diverges from the germline sequence, so it may reflect a read error. J is TRBJ2-2 and V is TRBV10-1; 11 bases agree with TRBD1. From germline, CDR1 is WNHNN and CDR2 SYGVQD (reference sequence). The CDR3 has 15 amino acids. The CDR3 loop is CAISGGQGVTGELLF. In nucleotides, the CDR3 is TGTGCCATCAGTGGGGGACAGGGGGTCACCGGGGAGCTGCTTTTT.

This clonotype appeared once. Possible read error: a much larger clone is one base away. V usage is TRBV7-2 and J usage is TRBJ2-7, with D unclear. V gave up 2 bases and J gave up 0 bases, with 20 bases separating them. The CDR3 has 18 amino acids. The germline V gene has CDR1 SGHTA and CDR2 FQGNSA. This CDR3 is CASSLRAHPPTSSYEQYF. CDR3 nucleotide sequence: TGTGCCAGCAGCTTAAGGGCACATCCTCCTACGAGCTCCTACGAGCAGTACTTC.

V and J are TRBV7-9 and TRBJ2-1; perhaps TRBD2 as D (8 bases). CDR1 and CDR2 from the germline V gene are SEHNR and FQNEAQ (reference sequence). Trimming cost V 3 bases and J 3 bases, with 15 bases left between them. This CDR3 has 16 amino acids. The CDR3 sequence is CASSFPGGDSYNEQFF. The CDR3 DNA follows: TGTGCCAGCAGCTTCCCCGGGGGGGACAGCTACAATGAGCAGTTCTTC.

The DNA of the CDR3 is TGTGCCAGCAGTGATGGGACTCAGGGGACCCAGTACTTC. Translation gives CASSDGTQGTQYF. This sequence joins TRBV6-1 and TRBJ2-5; a possible D gene is TRBD2 (6 bases). The CDR3 is 13 amino acids. The V gene's germline CDR1 is MNHNS and CDR2 SASEGT. V lost 3 bases to trimming and J lost 7 bases, with 12 bases between them.

The V gene is TRBV7-9, the J gene TRBJ2-5; 12 bases agree with TRBD2. The CDR3 contains 14 residues. Germline trimming cut 6 bases from V and 1 base from J; bases unmatched to any gene: 0. Germline CDR1 is SEHNR and CDR2 is FQNEAQ (reference sequence). CDR3 amino acids: CASRGLAGQETQYF. The DNA for the CDR3 is TGTGCCAGCAGGGGACTAGCGGGCCAAGAGACCCAGTACTTC.